The entry below gives a single T cell receptor beta chain sequence along with its context. These data come from a study of CD8 T cells in Susac syndrome. Purification of the CD8+ and CD4+ T cells relied on negative isolation, and TEMRA cells underwent FACS enrichment. The CDR3 loop spans 13 amino acids. Trimming took off 2 bases at V and 1 base at J, with 5 bases between the two ends. The germline CDR1 and CDR2 sequences are LGHDT and YNNKEL (reference sequence). When the RNA was reverse transcribed, random hexamers were used with an input of about 0.5 to 1 ug. TCRdb re-derived calls from the immunoSEQ multiplex PCR reads in MiXCR, one entry per CDR3 protein. The repertoire has roughly 200,000 distinct CDR3 sequences, nearly 97% of them found once; the top ten carry approximately 0.09%.

Sequenced: CD4+ T cells from PBMCs. The receptor was isolated from a human donor with multiple sclerosis. The chain carries TRBV3-1 and TRBJ1-1; the D is unclear. The chain's CDR3 is CASSQQRNTEAFF. The CDR3 nucleotides are TGTGCCAGCAGCCAACAGAGGAACACTGAAGCTTTCTTT.